The clone carrying this TCR beta chain was counted between two and nine times. The target antigen is unknown. Gene names and germline refer to mouse. Read data end 4 residues before the CDR3 end; the end is taken from the germline J gene. The data are from a study of CD8+ T cells in alopecia areata. As for the study in general: Donors of skin were C3H/HeJ mice aged about 6-12 months with spontaneous alopecia, and recipients were roughly 6-10-week-old female C3H/HeJ mice.

There are 14 residues in the CDR3. From germline, CDR1 is SGHND and CDR2 FRSKSL. The J segment lost 3 bases and the V segment lost 3 bases, leaving 1 base of the junction unmatched. RNA extraction and reverse transcription yielded cDNA as sequencing template. The data were produced by immunoSEQ multiplex PCR, yet TCRdb's version contains in-frame clones alone and is incomplete. The counts give about 19,000 clones, none of them seen only once; 30% to 40% is held by the top ten. Study outcomes and limitations: Mice showed clearer TCR sharing than patients did, a gap that was possibly HLA-related. There were also resident alphabeta T cells of normal skin sequenced in scalp samples. Lesional scalp, especially alopecia totalis/universalis, showed higher clonality than normal scalp.

Cells that came from pooled cutaneous lymph nodes were sorted using CD4, CD8alpha, NKG2D, NKG2ACE and other markers. The TCR was taken from a C3H/HeJ mouse with alopecia areata. The MHC haplotype of this mouse line is H2-k. The V call is TRBV15, the J call TRBJ2-5; 9 nucleotides match TRBD1. Sequencing was performed on CD8+ T cells sorted from a lymph node. The CDR3 bases that were read are TGTGCCAGCAGTTTGACAGGGGGGCAAGAC. Protein: CASSLTGGQD. In full, the CDR3 is CASSLTGGQDTQYF.